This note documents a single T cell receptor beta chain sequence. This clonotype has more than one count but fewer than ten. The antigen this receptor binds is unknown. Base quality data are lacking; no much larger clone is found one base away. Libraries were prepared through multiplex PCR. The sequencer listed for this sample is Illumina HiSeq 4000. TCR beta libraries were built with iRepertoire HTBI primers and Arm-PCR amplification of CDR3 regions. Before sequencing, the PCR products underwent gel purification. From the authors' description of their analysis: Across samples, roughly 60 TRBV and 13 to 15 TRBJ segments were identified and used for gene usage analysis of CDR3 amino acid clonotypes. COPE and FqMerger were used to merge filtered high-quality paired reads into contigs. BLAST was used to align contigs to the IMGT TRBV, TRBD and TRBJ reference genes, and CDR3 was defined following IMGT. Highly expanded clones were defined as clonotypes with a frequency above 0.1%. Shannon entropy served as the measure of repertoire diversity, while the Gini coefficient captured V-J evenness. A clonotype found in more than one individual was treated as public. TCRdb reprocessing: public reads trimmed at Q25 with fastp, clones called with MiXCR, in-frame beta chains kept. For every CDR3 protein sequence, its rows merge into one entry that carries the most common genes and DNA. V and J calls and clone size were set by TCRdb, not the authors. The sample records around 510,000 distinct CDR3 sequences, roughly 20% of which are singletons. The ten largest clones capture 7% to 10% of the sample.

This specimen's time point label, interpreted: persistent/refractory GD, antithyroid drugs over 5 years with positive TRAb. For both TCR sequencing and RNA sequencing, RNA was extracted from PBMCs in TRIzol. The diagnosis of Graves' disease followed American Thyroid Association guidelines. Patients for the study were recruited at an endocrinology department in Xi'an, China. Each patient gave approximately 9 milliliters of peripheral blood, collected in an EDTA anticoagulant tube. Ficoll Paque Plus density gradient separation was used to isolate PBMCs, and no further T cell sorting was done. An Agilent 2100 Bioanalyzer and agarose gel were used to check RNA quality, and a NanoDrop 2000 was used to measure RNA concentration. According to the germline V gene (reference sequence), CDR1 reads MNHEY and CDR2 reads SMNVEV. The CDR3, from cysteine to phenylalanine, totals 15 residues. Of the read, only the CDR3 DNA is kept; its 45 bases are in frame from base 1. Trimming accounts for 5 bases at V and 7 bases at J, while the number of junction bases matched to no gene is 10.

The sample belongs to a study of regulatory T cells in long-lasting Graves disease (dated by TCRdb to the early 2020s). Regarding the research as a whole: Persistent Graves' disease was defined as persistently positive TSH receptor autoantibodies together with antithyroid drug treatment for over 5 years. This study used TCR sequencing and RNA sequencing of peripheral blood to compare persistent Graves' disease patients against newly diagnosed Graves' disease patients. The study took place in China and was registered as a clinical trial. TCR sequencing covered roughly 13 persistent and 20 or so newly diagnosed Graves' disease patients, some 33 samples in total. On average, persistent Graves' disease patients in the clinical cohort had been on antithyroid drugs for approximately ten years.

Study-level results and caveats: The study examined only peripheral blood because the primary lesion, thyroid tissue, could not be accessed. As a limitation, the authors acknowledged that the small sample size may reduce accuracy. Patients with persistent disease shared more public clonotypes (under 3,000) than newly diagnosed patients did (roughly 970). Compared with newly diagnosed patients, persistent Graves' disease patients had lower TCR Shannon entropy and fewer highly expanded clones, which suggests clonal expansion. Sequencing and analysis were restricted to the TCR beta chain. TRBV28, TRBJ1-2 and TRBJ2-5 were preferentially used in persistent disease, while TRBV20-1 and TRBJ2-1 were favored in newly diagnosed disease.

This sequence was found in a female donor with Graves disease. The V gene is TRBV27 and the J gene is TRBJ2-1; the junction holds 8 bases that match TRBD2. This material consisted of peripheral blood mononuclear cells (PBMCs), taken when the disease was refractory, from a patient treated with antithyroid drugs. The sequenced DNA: TGTGCCAGCAGTGGGAGCGGGAGTAAGAGGAATGAGCAGTTCTTC. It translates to CASSGSGSKRNEQFF.